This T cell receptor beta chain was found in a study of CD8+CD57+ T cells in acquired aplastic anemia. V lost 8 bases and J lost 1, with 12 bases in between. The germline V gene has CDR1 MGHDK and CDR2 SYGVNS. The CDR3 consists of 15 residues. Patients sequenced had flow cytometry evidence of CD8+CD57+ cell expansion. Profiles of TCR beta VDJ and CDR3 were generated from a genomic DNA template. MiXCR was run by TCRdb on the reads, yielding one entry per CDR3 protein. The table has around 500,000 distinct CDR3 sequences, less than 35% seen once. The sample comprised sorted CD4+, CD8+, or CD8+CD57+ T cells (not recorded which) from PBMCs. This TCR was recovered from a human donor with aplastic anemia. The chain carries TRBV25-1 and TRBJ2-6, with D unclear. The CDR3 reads CASGPKWSGANVLTF. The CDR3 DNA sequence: TGTGCCAGCGGTCCTAAGTGGTCTGGGGCCAACGTCCTGACTTTC.